The text below deals with one TCR beta chain. This entry comes from a study of cytomegalovirus exposure and HLA in healthy donors. 13 Jbeta primers and 60 Vbeta primers were used for the PCR. Assay used: immunoSEQ multiplex PCR; TCRdb lists only in-frame clones, some missing. This table holds roughly 100,000 clones, around 75% found once. This CDR3 spans 15 amino acids. With 0 bases clipped from V and 4 bases from J, the junction kept 5 bases outside the gene matches. Germline V gene lookup returns CDR1 MNHEY and CDR2 SVGAGI. The J gene is TRBJ2-5, the V gene TRBV6-5, with 7 bases that match TRBD2. The origin of this receptor is a man younger than 45 in good health and CMV-seropositive. The sequenced sample was PBMCs. CDR3 in DNA: TGTGCCAGCAGTTACTCGAGTGGGGGGGGAGAGACCCAGTACTTC. The encoded protein is CASSYSSGGGETQYF.